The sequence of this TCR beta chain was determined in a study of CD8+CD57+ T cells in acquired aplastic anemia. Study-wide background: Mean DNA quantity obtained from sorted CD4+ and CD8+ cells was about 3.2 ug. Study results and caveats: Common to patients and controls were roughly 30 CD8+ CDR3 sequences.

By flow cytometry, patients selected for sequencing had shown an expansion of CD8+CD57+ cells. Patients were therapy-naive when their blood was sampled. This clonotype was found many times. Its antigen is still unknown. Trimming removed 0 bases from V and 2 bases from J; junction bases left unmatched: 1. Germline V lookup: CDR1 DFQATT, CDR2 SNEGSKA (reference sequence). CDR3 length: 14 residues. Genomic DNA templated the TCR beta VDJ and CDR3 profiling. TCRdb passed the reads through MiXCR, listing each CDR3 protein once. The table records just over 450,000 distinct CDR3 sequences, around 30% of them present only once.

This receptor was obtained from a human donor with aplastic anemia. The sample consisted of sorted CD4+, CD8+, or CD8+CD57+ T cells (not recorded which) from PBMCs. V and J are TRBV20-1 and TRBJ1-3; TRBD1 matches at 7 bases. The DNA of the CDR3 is TGCAGTGCTAGAGATCAGGGGGCTGGAAACACCATATATTTT. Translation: CSARDQGAGNTIYF.